This T cell receptor (beta chain) was sequenced in a study of control samples from healthy donors and cancer patients. Per germline, CDR1 MNHEY and CDR2 SMNVEV (reference sequence). The V end lost 2 bases, the J end lost 3 bases, and 13 bases lay between the germline ends. This CDR3 has 15 residues. Libraries were prepared by immunoSEQ multiplex PCR; TCRdb keeps only in-frame clonotypes and omits some of them. The sample holds some 95,000 clones, about 91% seen once. This receptor was obtained from a man between 25 and 39 years old in good health. Sequenced input: blood. This chain uses TRBV27 with TRBJ1-2; D is unclear. The CDR3 sequence: CASSLRVGRDYGYTF. CDR3 DNA: TGTGCCAGCAGTTTAAGGGTCGGTCGCGACTATGGCTACACCTTC.